The 21 T cell receptor beta chains below come from one sample, sequenced in a study of OX40 agonist ivuxolimab in advanced cancers. The method was immunoSEQ multiplex PCR; TCRdb's version includes in-frame clones alone and lacks a portion of them. Of about 26,000 clones listed, approximately 91% were seen once; the top ten hold 22%. The starting material was CD4+ or CD8+ T cells sorted from blood, obtained in a trial of the OX40 agonist ivuxolimab. Receptor source: an adult with an advanced solid tumor such as melanoma, head and neck, liver or kidney cancer.

The rearrangement links TRBV29-1 to TRBJ2-7; D possibly corresponds to TRBD1 (6 bases). CDR1 is SQVTM, CDR2 ANQGSEA, per germline. V gave up 1 base and J gave up 5 bases, with 6 bases separating them. The CDR3 loop spans 11 amino acids. Written as DNA, the CDR3 is TGCAGCGTTGAAGCAGGGGACGAGCAGTACTTC. Translating it yields CSVEAGDEQYF.

The rearrangement links TRBV9 to TRBJ2-3; a weak D match, TRBD1 (6 bases). This CDR3 spans 12 amino acids. Per the germline V gene, CDR1 is SGDLS and CDR2 is YYNGEE. The V and J ends lost 3 bases and 5 bases respectively, with 7 bases between them. The CDR3 sequence: CASSEQGDTQYF. The CDR3 DNA is TGTGCCAGCAGCGAACAGGGAGATACGCAGTATTTT.

This clone appeared a single time. V gene TRBV29-1 combines with J gene TRBJ2-1; maybe TRBD2 (5 bases). Germline V gene data show CDR1 as SQVTM and CDR2 as ANQGSEA. This CDR3 has 15 amino acids. Trimming removed 0 bases at V and 7 bases at J, with 16 bases between. The chain's CDR3 is CSVEDHRGIENEQFF. Written as DNA, the CDR3 is TGCAGCGTTGAAGATCACCGGGGTATCGAAAATGAGCAGTTCTTC.

This chain joins TRBV9 and TRBJ1-5; D call uncertain. CDR3 length: 13 amino acids. V lost 3 bases and J 2 bases, leaving 6 bases between the germline ends. The germline gives CDR1 SGDLS, CDR2 YYNGEE. The chain's CDR3 is CASSDGGNQPQHF. The CDR3 region has the DNA TGTGCCAGCAGCGACGGGGGCAATCAGCCCCAGCATTTT.

This clone is classed as medium-sized. The chain has TRBV19 and TRBJ1-6; possibly TRBD1 for D (5 bases). V dropped 3 bases and J dropped 9 bases, with 12 bases sitting between them. Germline loops: CDR1 LNHDA, CDR2 SQIVND (reference sequence). This CDR3 has 14 residues. CDR3 amino acids: CASSIGGESSPLHF. CDR3 DNA: TGTGCCAGTAGTATTGGGGGGGAAAGTTCACCCCTCCACTTT. The variable domain in full, completed from reference TRBV19 and TRBJ1-6, reads DGGITQSPKYLFRKEGQNVTLSCEQNLNHDAMYWYRQDPGQGLRLIYYSQIVNDFQKGDIAEGYSVSREKKESFPLTVTSAQKNPTAFYLCASSIGGESSPLHFGNGTRLTVT.

The V call is TRBV19, the J call TRBJ2-7; 8 nucleotides align to TRBD2. V dropped 7 bases and J dropped 6; count of bases not matched to a gene: 11. In germline, CDR1 is LNHDA, CDR2 SQIVND (reference sequence). This CDR3 is built from 14 residues. The CDR3 nucleotides read TGTGCCAGTACCGGGGGGGGACCCATCGGCGAGCAGTACTTC. Translating gives CASTGGGPIGEQYF.

The gene calls are TRBV10-2 and TRBJ2-1; 12 bases agree with TRBD1. Trimming cost V 5 bases and J 8 bases; bases outside gene matches: 7. This CDR3 region has 15 residues. Germline values: CDR1 WSHSY, CDR2 SAAADI. The CDR3 sequence: CASSLYGTGGHEQFF. The CDR3 DNA reads as TGCGCCAGCAGTCTATACGGGACAGGGGGCCATGAGCAGTTCTTC.

The chain is built from TRBV6-5 and TRBJ2-1, with 11 bases matching TRBD2. Trimming cost V 0 bases and J 8 bases; bases outside gene matches: 3. Looked up from germline, CDR1 is MNHEY and CDR2 is SVGAGI. CDR3 length equals 15 residues. CDR3 sequence: CASSYSTGLADEQFF. The CDR3 coding sequence is TGTGCCAGCAGTTACTCGACGGGACTAGCGGATGAGCAGTTCTTC.

The V call is TRBV28, the J call TRBJ2-7, with no clear D. The V end lost 3 bases, the J end lost 3 bases, and 9 bases lay between the germline ends. This CDR3 region has 13 residues. Germline V gene lookup returns CDR1 MDHEN and CDR2 SYDVKM. The CDR3 region is CASSFGYLYEQYF. The CDR3, as DNA: TGTGCCAGCAGTTTTGGCTATCTCTACGAGCAGTACTTC.

This clone was counted a single time. The chain carries TRBV5-4 and TRBJ2-5; D is unresolved. The J call may be in error: the DNA end matches TRBJ2-7 better. The CDR3 extends over 13 amino acids. From germline, CDR1 is SGHNT and CDR2 YYREEE (reference sequence). CDR3 coding DNA: TGTGCCAGCAGCTTGGGCAGCTCCTACGAGCAGTACTTC. It translates to CASSLGSSYEQYF.

This clone was seen more than once but under ten times. V is TRBV7-8 and J is TRBJ1-2; D is unclear. Germline assignment: CDR1 SGHVS and CDR2 FQNEAQ. V lost 3 bases to trimming and J lost 6 bases, with 11 bases between them. The CDR3 loop spans 13 amino acids. The CDR3 reads CASSFAPSDGYTF. The CDR3 DNA follows: TGTGCCAGCAGCTTCGCCCCGAGCGATGGCTACACCTTC. Complete variable domain (other parts from reference TRBV7-8 and TRBJ1-2): GAGVSQSPRYKVAKRGQDVALRCDPISGHVSLFWYQQALGQGPEFLTYFQNEAQLDKSGLPSDRFFAERPEGSVSTLKIQRTQQEDSAVYLCASSFAPSDGYTFGSGTRLTVV.

Written as DNA, the CDR3 is TGTGCCAGCAGCCTCGACAGGGGGCTGAACGAGCAGTACTTC. Residues: CASSLDRGLNEQYF. The rearrangement links TRBV7-9 to TRBJ2-7, with 10 nucleotides matching TRBD1. V lost 5 bases and J lost 5; bases outside the gene matches: 6. CDR1 is SEHNR and CDR2 is FQNEAQ in the germline V gene (reference sequence). The CDR3 is 14 residues long.

With respect to this clone: A read error may produce the germline difference seen at one junction end. The CDR3 reads CASSSFPQTGTTIYEQCF. In nucleotides, the CDR3 is TGTGCCAGTAGTTCCTTCCCTCAGACAGGTACTACAATCTACGAGCAGTGCTTC. V usage is TRBV19 and J usage is TRBJ2-7, with D tentatively TRBD1 (6 bases). The V gene's germline CDR1 is LNHDA and CDR2 SQIVND (reference sequence). The CDR3 spans 18 residues.

The J gene is TRBJ2-2, the V gene TRBV5-6; the match to TRBD2 covers 15 bases. There are 16 residues in the CDR3. From germline, CDR1 is SGHDT and CDR2 YYEEEE. J was trimmed by 6 bases and V by 4 bases; bases with no gene match: 4. CDR3 in DNA: TGTGCCAGCAGCCCGGGACTAGCGGGAGGTCCCGGGGAGCTGTTTTTT. It specifies CASSPGLAGGPGELFF.

The chain employs TRBV5-1 and TRBJ1-1; maybe TRBD1 (5 bases). The germline gives CDR1 SGHRS, CDR2 YFSETQ. CDR3 length: 14 amino acids. V shed 0 bases and J shed 0 bases, with 6 bases lying between them. The CDR3 is CASSLVGVNTEAFF. Here the CDR3 DNA reads TGCGCCAGCAGCTTGGTAGGGGTGAACACTGAAGCTTTCTTT.

This chain connects TRBV5-1 to TRBJ2-3; a weak D match, TRBD2 (6 bases). Germline-derived CDR1 and CDR2 are SGHRS and YFSETQ. The V end was cut by 4 bases, the J end by 2 bases, with 20 bases between. This CDR3 comprises 17 residues. CDR3 residues: CASSDPMGAGTTDTQYF. Here the CDR3 DNA reads TGCGCCAGCAGCGACCCTATGGGTGCGGGGACCACAGATACGCAGTATTTT.

The V and J genes are TRBV7-9 and TRBJ1-2; D unclear. CDR1 and CDR2 from the germline V gene are SEHNR and FQNEAQ (reference sequence). V lost 0 bases, J lost 4 bases, and 15 bases lay in between. This CDR3 has 16 residues. CDR3 DNA sequence: TGTGCCAGCAGCTTAGCGGAGGCCGGAAGTAGCTATGGCTACACCTTC. Translated, it gives CASSLAEAGSSYGYTF.

This clone is categorized as large. The J gene is TRBJ2-7, the V gene TRBV19, with 8 bases identical to TRBD1. Germline lookup yields CDR1 LNHDA and CDR2 SQIVND (reference sequence). This CDR3 comprises 15 residues. Losses at the gene ends were 3 bases for V and 5 bases for J; bases not matched to a gene: 9. This CDR3 is CASSITLGQVHEQYF. The CDR3 DNA is TGTGCCAGTAGTATCACCCTGGGACAGGTACACGAGCAGTACTTC.

About this clone: Other nucleotide sequences from this sample produce the same CDR3. The genes are TRBV7-3 and TRBJ2-1; D perhaps matches TRBD1 (6 bases). From germline, CDR1 is SGHTA and CDR2 FQGTGA. V lost 5 bases to trimming and J lost 6 bases, with 11 bases between them. The CDR3 is 13 residues long. CDR3 residues: CASSLTGSNEQFF. The CDR3 DNA follows: TGTGCCAGCAGCCTCACAGGGAGCAATGAGCAGTTCTTC.

DNA of the CDR3: TGTGCCAGCACCCGGGACCTCTCCTACAATGAGCAGTTCTTC. This sequence encodes CASTRDLSYNEQFF. The chain combines TRBV7-2 with TRBJ2-1, with D perhaps assigned TRBD1 or TRBD2 (5 bases each). The V gene's germline CDR1 is SGHTA and CDR2 FQGNSA. V gave up 7 bases and J gave up 0 bases, with 10 bases separating them. The CDR3 has 14 amino acids.

The rearrangement links TRBV28 to TRBJ2-7, with D possibly being TRBD2 (6 bases). V lost 7 bases to trimming and J lost 7 bases, with 20 bases between them. Germline-derived CDR1 and CDR2 are MDHEN and SYDVKM. The CDR3 loop spans 14 amino acids. The DNA of the CDR3 is TGTGCCAGCACCCGGCGGGGCTCAGGGTTAGAGCAGTACTTC. Its translation: CASTRRGSGLEQYF.